This T cell receptor (beta chain) comes out of a study of identical twins. Broader study findings: A partial confounding effect on zero-insertion analyses could come from invariant MAIT and iNKT cells. Memory repertoires lacked the insertion deficit that abundant cord blood beta clonotypes showed. Excess twin sharing in beta out-of-frame sequences was weaker.

The CDR3 contains 17 residues. J lost 5 bases, V lost 4 bases, and 11 bases had no gene match. Per the germline V gene, CDR1 is LGHDT and CDR2 is YNNKEL (reference sequence). Unique molecular identifiers were present on cDNA, and template switching added a universal primer site. TCRdb re-called the 5' RACE reads through MiXCR, storing one row per CDR3 protein. The table includes around 530,000 distinct CDR3 sequences, roughly 15% detected once. Comments on this clonotype: What it binds is unknown.

These sequences were also reported in another study, on yellow fever vaccine responses in identical twins.

Source material: CD4+ T cells sorted from blood. The chain carries TRBV3-1 and TRBJ2-3; 11 bases agree with TRBD2. This TCR came from a woman between 18 and 29 years old in good health. CDR3 coding DNA: TGTGCCAGCAGCCCCCCGGCTAGCGGGGGGAGGGGAGATACGCAGTATTTT. It codes for CASSPPASGGRGDTQYF.